This TCR beta chain originates from a study of OX40 agonist ivuxolimab in advanced cancers. The CDR3 contains 17 residues. V lost 0 bases and J lost 4; bases outside the gene matches: 7. CDR1 and CDR2 (germline): SGHNT, YYREEE (reference sequence). This clone is a singleton in its sample. The data were produced by immunoSEQ multiplex PCR, yet TCRdb's version contains in-frame clones alone and is incomplete. The sample holds tens of thousands of clones, 75% to 85% seen once. The sequence was obtained from an adult with an advanced solid tumor such as melanoma, head and neck, liver or kidney cancer. This specimen was CD4+ or CD8+ T cells sorted from blood, taken in a trial of the OX40 agonist ivuxolimab. This chain uses TRBV5-4 with TRBJ2-5; TRBD2 matches 12 bases. The CDR3 reads CASSLAPGLAGLETQYF. The CDR3 nucleotides are TGTGCCAGCAGCTTGGCCCCAGGACTAGCGGGGTTAGAGACCCAGTACTTC.